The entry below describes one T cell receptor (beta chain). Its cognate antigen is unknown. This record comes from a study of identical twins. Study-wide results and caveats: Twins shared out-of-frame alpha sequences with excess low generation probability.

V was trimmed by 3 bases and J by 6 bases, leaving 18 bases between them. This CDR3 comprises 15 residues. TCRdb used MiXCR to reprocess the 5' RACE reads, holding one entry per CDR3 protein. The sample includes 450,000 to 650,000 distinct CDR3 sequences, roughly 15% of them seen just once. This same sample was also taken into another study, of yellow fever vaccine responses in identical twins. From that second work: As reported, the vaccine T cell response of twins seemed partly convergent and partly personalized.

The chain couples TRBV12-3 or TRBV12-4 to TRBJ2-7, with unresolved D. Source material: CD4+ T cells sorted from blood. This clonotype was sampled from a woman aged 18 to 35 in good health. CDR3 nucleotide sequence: TGTGCCAGCAGTTTGAGTGGATCCAGTGGGTCCGAGCAGTACTTC. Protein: CASSLSGSSGSEQYF.